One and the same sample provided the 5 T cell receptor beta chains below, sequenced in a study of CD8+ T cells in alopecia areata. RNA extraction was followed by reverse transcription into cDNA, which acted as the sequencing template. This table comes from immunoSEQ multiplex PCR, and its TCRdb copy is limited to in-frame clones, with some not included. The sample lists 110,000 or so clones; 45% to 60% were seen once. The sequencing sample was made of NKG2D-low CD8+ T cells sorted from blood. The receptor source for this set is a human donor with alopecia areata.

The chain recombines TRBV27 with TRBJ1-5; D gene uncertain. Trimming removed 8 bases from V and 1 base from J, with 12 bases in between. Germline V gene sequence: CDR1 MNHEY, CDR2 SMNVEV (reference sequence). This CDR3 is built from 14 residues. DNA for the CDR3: TGTGCCAGCGCCCCGGTACGAAGCAATCAGCCCCAGCATTTT. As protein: CASAPVRSNQPQHF.

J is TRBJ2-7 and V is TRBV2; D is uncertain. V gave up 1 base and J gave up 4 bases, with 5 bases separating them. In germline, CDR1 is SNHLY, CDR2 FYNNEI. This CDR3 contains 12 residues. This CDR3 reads CASSEVRYEQYF. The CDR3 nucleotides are TGTGCCAGCAGTGAAGTTCGGTACGAGCAGTACTTC.

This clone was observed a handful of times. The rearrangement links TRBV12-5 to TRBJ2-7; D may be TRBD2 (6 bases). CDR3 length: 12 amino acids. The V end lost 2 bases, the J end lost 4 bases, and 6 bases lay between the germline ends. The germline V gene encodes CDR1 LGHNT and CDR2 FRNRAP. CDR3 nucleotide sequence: TGTGCTAGTGGTTTGAGCGGGTACGAGCAGTACTTC. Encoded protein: CASGLSGYEQYF.

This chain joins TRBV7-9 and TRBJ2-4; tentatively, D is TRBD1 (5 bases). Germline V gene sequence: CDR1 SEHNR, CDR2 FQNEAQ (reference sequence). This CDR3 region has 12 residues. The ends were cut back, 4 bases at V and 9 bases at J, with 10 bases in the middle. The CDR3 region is CASSSGQSIQYF. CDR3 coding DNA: TGTGCCAGCAGCTCCGGACAAAGCATTCAGTACTTC.

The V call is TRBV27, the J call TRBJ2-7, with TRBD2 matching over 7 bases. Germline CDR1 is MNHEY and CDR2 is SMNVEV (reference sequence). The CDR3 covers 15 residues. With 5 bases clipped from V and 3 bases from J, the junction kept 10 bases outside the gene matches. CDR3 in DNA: TGTGCCAGCAGTGGGCCCGGGACTACAAACTACGAGCAGTACTTC. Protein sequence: CASSGPGTTNYEQYF.